The source of this TCR beta chain is a study of T cell responses to AZD1222 COVID-19 vaccine. This clone appeared a single time. The V and J ends lost 4 bases and 3 bases, in that order; junction bases with no gene match: 11. The CDR3 is 18 residues long. Germline CDR1 is MDHEN and CDR2 is SYDVKM. Using immunoSEQ multiplex PCR, the repertoire was profiled, and TCRdb retains in-frame clones only, with some absent. The table lists 130,000 to 150,000 clones, approximately 88% of them singletons, with 3% to 4% in the top ten. The chain recombines TRBV28 with TRBJ2-7, with TRBD2 matching 14 bases. The source is an adult in good health. This material consisted of peripheral blood, taken on day 0 of MenACWY control vaccination. The CDR3 region is CASSSLRGTSGGFYEQYF. For the CDR3, the DNA is TGTGCCAGCAGTTCACTCCGTGGGACTAGCGGGGGATTCTACGAGCAGTACTTC.